The source of this T cell receptor beta chain is a study of TIL therapy for anti-PD-1-resistant metastatic lung cancer. Study-wide findings and caveats: Patients were highly selected, enriched for treatment-naive, never-smoker and oncogene-addicted cases.

Trimming removed 6 bases at V and 10 bases at J, with 11 bases between. This CDR3 contains 10 residues. CDR1 and CDR2 (germline): DFQATT, SNEGSKA (reference sequence). Remarks on this clone: Its antigen is as yet unknown.

Time point reported: pre-treatment sample, taken before nivolumab and TIL therapy. Sequencing used immunoSEQ v3. Clones were sequenced by immunoSEQ multiplex PCR, and TCRdb holds only the in-frame ones, with some missing. Of about 21,000 clones listed, just over 70% are singletons. The J gene is TRBJ2-3, the V gene TRBV20-1; D unresolved. This TCR was recovered from a person between 30 and 80 years old with non-small cell lung cancer. The sequencing used blood, collected at baseline. CDR3: CSATVRAQYF. Here the CDR3 DNA reads TGCAGTGCCACGGTACGGGCGCAGTATTTT.